These T cell receptor beta chains were read from a single sample in a study of identical twins. TCRdb processed the 5' RACE reads anew with MiXCR; each CDR3 protein has one entry. The sample shows 1.5 million to 2 million distinct CDR3 sequences, around 33% of them seen only once. Sequences were obtained from cord blood. These receptors originate from a newborn girl in good health. Each CDR3 is given with its conserved first and last residue. A D gene is named only where the DNA matches it firmly. The size field is filled for only some rows; it gives once, few, many or a size class.

TRBJ1-3	TRBV6-5	NA	NA	CASRRDRQPGNTIYF	TGTGCCAGCCGCCGGGACCGCCAACCTGGAAACACCATATATTTT
TRBJ1-6	TRBV9	NA	NA	CASSEGRGAVSPLHF	TGTGCCAGCAGCGAAGGACGGGGGGCGGTTTCACCCCTCCACTTT
TRBJ2-1	TRBV27	NA	NA	CASSSQIRISSYNEQFF	TGTGCCAGCAGTTCCCAAATAAGGATAAGCTCCTACAATGAGCAGTTCTTC
TRBJ1-4	TRBV5-1	NA	few	CASSLGFATNEKLFF	TGCGCCAGCAGCTTGGGATTTGCAACTAATGAAAAACTGTTTTTT
TRBJ1-6	TRBV5-1	TRBD1	NA	CASSVAQQGTSPLHF	TGCGCCAGCAGCGTGGCTCAACAGGGGACTTCACCCCTCCACTTT
TRBJ1-1	TRBV2	NA	few	CASRDDFGQGLNTEAFF	TGTGCCAGCAGAGATGATTTCGGGCAGGGCCTGAACACTGAAGCTTTCTTT
TRBJ2-1	TRBV9	NA	NA	CASSVGTAIYNEQFF	TGTGCCAGCAGCGTCGGGACGGCCATTTACAATGAGCAGTTCTTC
TRBJ1-5	TRBV27	NA	NA	CASSMRGGGRRQPQHF	TGTGCCAGCAGTATGAGAGGAGGGGGGCGTCGTCAGCCCCAGCATTTT
TRBJ2-5	TRBV5-1	TRBD2	NA	CASSTWTRGQNEQYF	TGCGCCAGCAGCACCTGGACTAGGGGTCAGAATGAGCAGTACTTC
TRBJ2-7	TRBV10-3	NA	NA	CAISGQGDNYEQYF	TGTGCCATCAGTGGCCAAGGAGACAACTACGAGCAGTACTTC